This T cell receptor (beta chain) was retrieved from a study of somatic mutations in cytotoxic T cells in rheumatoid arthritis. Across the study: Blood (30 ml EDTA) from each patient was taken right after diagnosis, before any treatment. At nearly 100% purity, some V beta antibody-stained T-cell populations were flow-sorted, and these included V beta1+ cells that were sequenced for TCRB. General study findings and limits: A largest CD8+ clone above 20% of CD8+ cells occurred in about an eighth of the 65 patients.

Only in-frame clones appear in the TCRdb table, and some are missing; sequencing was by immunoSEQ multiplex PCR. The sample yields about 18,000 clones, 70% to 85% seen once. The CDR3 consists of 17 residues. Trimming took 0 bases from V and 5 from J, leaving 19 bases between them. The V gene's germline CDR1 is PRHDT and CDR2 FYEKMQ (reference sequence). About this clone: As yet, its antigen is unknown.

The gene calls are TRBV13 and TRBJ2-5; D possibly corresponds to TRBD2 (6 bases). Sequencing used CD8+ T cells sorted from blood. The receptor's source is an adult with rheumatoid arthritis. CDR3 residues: CASSLGPGEKSLETQYF. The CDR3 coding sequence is TGTGCCAGCAGCTTAGGCCCGGGGGAGAAGTCGTTGGAGACCCAGTACTTC.